The 30 T cell receptor beta chains listed next were all sequenced from one sample in a study of cytomegalovirus exposure and HLA in healthy donors (dated by TCRdb to 2016 to 2017). Library preparation was by the immunoSEQ multiplex PCR assay. For the multiplex PCR, a mixture combining 60 forward primers for TCR Vbeta segments and 13 reverse primers for TCR Jbeta segments was used. TCRdb took this table from immuneACCESS and kept in-frame rearrangements with V and J called. Such tables lack part of the clones; where checked against another copy, unresolved V genes explain under half of the gap, and the rest is unexplained. The sample table holds under 55,000 clones, of which 73% were seen once. Clones ranked in the top ten supply approximately 2.7% of the sample. Source material: PBMCs. Source of these receptors: a man younger than 30 in good health and CMV-seronegative.

The chain couples TRBV27 to TRBJ2-7; possible D gene TRBD2, 6 bases. Trimming cost V 2 bases and J 3 bases, with 11 bases left between them. CDR1 and CDR2 (germline): MNHEY, SMNVEV (reference sequence). The CDR3 sequence is 14 residues long. The CDR3 spells CASSLIGEDYEQYF. Here the CDR3 DNA reads TGTGCCAGCAGTTTAATCGGGGAGGACTACGAGCAGTACTTC.

The chain has TRBV10-1 and TRBJ2-4; TRBD1 matches 11 bases. V shed 6 bases and J 0 bases; nucleotides not matched to a gene: 10. CDR1 and CDR2 (germline): WNHNN, SYGVQD (reference sequence). The CDR3 loop spans 18 amino acids. The CDR3: CASSRTGDRGGAKNIQYF. The CDR3 region has the DNA TGCGCCAGCAGCCGAACGGGGGACAGGGGGGGAGCCAAAAACATTCAGTACTTC.

This sequence joins TRBV10-3 and TRBJ2-5; 8 positions agree with TRBD1. The CDR3 length is 16 residues. Losses at the gene ends were 2 bases for V and 4 bases for J; bases not matched to a gene: 9. CDR1 ENHRY and CDR2 SYGVKD come from the germline V gene. In nucleotides, the CDR3 is TGTGCCATCAGTGAGCGCCAGACAGGGGTCACAGAGACCCAGTACTTC. Translated: CAISERQTGVTETQYF.

The J gene is TRBJ2-7, the V gene TRBV15, with D maybe TRBD2 (5 bases). The V gene lost 0 bases and the J gene lost 7 bases, with 10 bases spanning the gap. The CDR3 totals 13 residues. Per the germline V gene, CDR1 is LNHNV and CDR2 is YYDKDF (reference sequence). This CDR3 is CATSRERGREQYF. CDR3 bases: TGTGCCACCAGCAGAGAGAGAGGGAGAGAGCAGTACTTC.

In DNA form, the CDR3 reads TGTGCCAGTAGTATGGAGGGAAGCACTGAAGCTTTCTTT. Amino acid sequence: CASSMEGSTEAFF. This chain joins TRBV19 and TRBJ1-1; D is unclear. The CDR3 has 13 amino acids. Trimming removed 3 bases at V and 4 bases at J, with 9 bases between. Germline assignment: CDR1 LNHDA and CDR2 SQIVND (reference sequence).

V usage is TRBV7-9 and J usage is TRBJ1-1; D possibly corresponds to TRBD1 (6 bases). The germline V and J ends were trimmed by 1 base and 8 bases, with 14 bases remaining between them. This CDR3 is 14 amino acids long. The germline V gene encodes CDR1 SEHNR and CDR2 FQNEAQ (reference sequence). In DNA, the CDR3 is TGTGCCAGCAGCTTAGAGGCGGTGGGGACAGAAGCTTTCTTT. It encodes CASSLEAVGTEAFF.

The J gene is TRBJ2-3, the V gene TRBV7-9; possibly TRBD1 for D (5 bases). CDR1 is SEHNR and CDR2 is FQNEAQ in the germline V gene (reference sequence). The CDR3 extends over 14 amino acids. V gave up 5 bases and J gave up 0 bases, with 9 bases separating them. For the CDR3, the DNA is TGTGCCAGCAGCCAGGGAAAGAGCACAGATACGCAGTATTTT. It specifies CASSQGKSTDTQYF. The full variable domain, in which reference TRBV7-9 and TRBJ2-3 provide the parts outside the CDR3, is DTGVSQNPRHKITKRGQNVTFRCDPISEHNRLYWYRQTLGQGPEFLTYFQNEAQLEKSRLLSDRFSAERPKGSFSTLEIQRTEQGDSAMYLCASSQGKSTDTQYFGPGTRLTVL.

The chain is built from TRBV28 and TRBJ2-7; D is perhaps TRBD1 (6 bases). CDR3 length: 12 amino acids. CDR1 and CDR2 (germline): MDHEN, SYDVKM. The V gene lost 8 bases and the J gene lost 6 bases, with 14 bases spanning the gap. In DNA form, the CDR3 reads TGTGCCAGCCAGACAGGCCTACTCGAGCAGTACTTC. This encodes CASQTGLLEQYF.

This clone showed up just a few times. The chain combines TRBV7-2 with TRBJ1-5; 8 bases match TRBD1. With 1 base clipped from V and 0 bases from J, the junction kept 5 bases outside the gene matches. Germline CDR1 is SGHTA and CDR2 is FQGNSA. The CDR3 is 17 amino acids. CDR3 nucleotide sequence: TGTGCCAGCAGCTTAGGGACAGGGAGAAGTAGCAATCAGCCCCAGCATTTT. It codes for CASSLGTGRSSNQPQHF.

The chain joins TRBV5-1 to TRBJ2-1; 13 nucleotides match TRBD2. This CDR3 comprises 16 residues. Germline V gives CDR1 SGHRS, CDR2 YFSETQ. With V trimmed by 0 bases and J by 4 bases, 1 base remained unmatched. CDR3 residues: CASSLAGLAGYNEQFF. DNA for the CDR3: TGCGCCAGCAGCTTGGCGGGACTAGCGGGATACAATGAGCAGTTCTTC. Drawing the rest from reference TRBV5-1 and TRBJ2-1, the complete variable domain is KAGVTQTPRYLIKTRGQQVTLSCSPISGHRSVSWYQQTPGQGLQFLFEYFSETQRNKGNFPGRFSGRQFSNSRSEMNVSTLELGDSALYLCASSLAGLAGYNEQFFGPGTRLTVL.

This chain joins TRBV6-5 and TRBJ2-1, with D perhaps TRBD1 (6 bases). Germline V CDR1 and CDR2: MNHEY, SVGAGI. The V end was cut by 10 bases, the J end by 2 bases, with 9 bases between. CDR3 size: 12 residues. The CDR3 sequence: CATEGAYNEQFF. CDR3 bases: TGTGCCACAGAGGGGGCCTACAATGAGCAGTTCTTC.

The rearrangement uses TRBV5-4 and TRBJ2-7; 10 bases are shared with TRBD1. In germline, CDR1 is SGHNT, CDR2 YYREEE (reference sequence). This CDR3 has 14 amino acids. Trimming removed 0 bases from V and 5 bases from J; junction bases left unmatched: 2. DNA of the CDR3: TGTGCCAGCAGCTTGGTGGACAGGGGGAACGAGCAGTACTTC. Translated, it gives CASSLVDRGNEQYF.

This rearrangement joins TRBV25-1 to TRBJ1-1; D is unresolved. V lost 1 base and J lost 10, with 10 bases in between. The CDR3 spans 12 residues. Germline CDR1 MGHDK, CDR2 SYGVNS. CDR3 loop: CASSESPLRAFF. The CDR3 DNA reads TGTGCCAGCAGTGAATCCCCCCTGAGAGCTTTCTTT. Variable domain in full (rest from reference TRBV25-1 and TRBJ1-1): EADIYQTPRYLVIGTGKKITLECSQTMGHDKMYWYQQDPGMELHLIHYSYGVNSTEKGDLSSESTVSRIRTEHFPLTLESARPSHTSQYLCASSESPLRAFFGQGTRLTVV.

There are a few counts of this clone. The rearrangement uses TRBV6-5 and TRBJ2-3, with 7 bases matching TRBD1. Per the germline V gene, CDR1 is MNHEY and CDR2 is SVGAGI. CDR3 size: 14 residues. Unmatched junction bases numbered 5, after V lost 2 bases and J lost 6 bases. For the CDR3, the DNA is TGTGCCAGCAGTTACGCAACGACAGGGGATACGCAGTATTTT. This gives the protein CASSYATTGDTQYF.

The chain couples TRBV6-6 to TRBJ1-2; TRBD1 agrees at 9 bases. V trimming: 1 base; J trimming: 8 bases; junction bases outside the gene matches: 2. The CDR3 runs 13 residues. Per the germline V gene, CDR1 is MNHNY and CDR2 is SVGAGI (reference sequence). This CDR3 is CASSYFDRGGYTF. CDR3 DNA sequence: TGTGCCAGCAGTTACTTTGACAGGGGGGGCTACACCTTC.

The chain uses TRBV29-1 and TRBJ1-4; D might be TRBD1 (6 bases). There are 14 residues in the CDR3. V lost 7 bases and J lost 0, with 12 bases in between. Germline loops: CDR1 SQVTM, CDR2 ANQGSEA. DNA of the CDR3: TGCAGCGCCCGGGACACAACAACTAATGAAAAACTGTTTTTT. It codes for CSARDTTTNEKLFF.

The rearrangement uses TRBV5-6 and TRBJ2-7, with TRBD1 matching over 9 bases. The length of the CDR3 is 15 residues. The germline gives CDR1 SGHDT, CDR2 YYEEEE. With V trimmed by 0 bases and J by 5 bases, 6 bases remained unmatched. This CDR3 is CASSLEQGAIDEQYF. In DNA, the CDR3 is TGTGCCAGCAGCTTGGAACAGGGGGCGATAGACGAGCAGTACTTC.

The rearrangement joins TRBV9 to TRBJ2-7; 8 positions match TRBD2. The V segment lost 3 bases and the J segment 4 bases; nucleotides outside the gene matches: 12. The CDR3 length is 16 residues. Germline lookup yields CDR1 SGDLS and CDR2 YYNGEE. The CDR3 nucleotides are TGTGCCAGCAGCGCTGATCCCGGGACTAGTTGGTACGAGCAGTACTTC. This translates into CASSADPGTSWYEQYF. The whole variable domain, remainder taken from reference TRBV9 and TRBJ2-7, is DSGVTQTPKHLITATGQRVTLRCSPRSGDLSVYWYQQSLDQGLQFLIQYYNGEERAKGNILERFSAQQFPDLHSELNLSSLELGDSALYFCASSADPGTSWYEQYFGPGTRLTVT.

The CDR3 loop is CAISGTGSSYEQYF. CDR3 DNA sequence: TGTGCCATCAGTGGTACAGGGAGCTCCTACGAGCAGTACTTC. This chain connects TRBV10-3 to TRBJ2-7; a possible D gene is TRBD1 (6 bases). V lost 4 bases to trimming and J lost 0 bases, with 10 bases between them. The CDR3 contains 14 residues. In germline, CDR1 is ENHRY, CDR2 SYGVKD.

The rearrangement uses TRBV19 and TRBJ2-7, with a tentative D call TRBD1 (6 bases). Germline CDR1 is LNHDA and CDR2 is SQIVND (reference sequence). This CDR3 has 13 residues. Trimming took off 4 bases at V and 0 bases at J, with 7 bases between the two ends. The CDR3 DNA follows: TGTGCCAGTAGTAGGGACAACTCCTACGAGCAGTACTTC. This encodes CASSRDNSYEQYF.

V gene TRBV5-1 combines with J gene TRBJ2-1; tentatively, D is TRBD1 (5 bases). Trimming removed 1 base from V and 4 bases from J, with 9 bases in between. The CDR3 covers 14 residues. Germline V gene data show CDR1 as SGHRS and CDR2 as YFSETQ. The CDR3 DNA sequence: TGCGCCAGCAGCTTGAATCCAGGGTACAATGAGCAGTTCTTC. This encodes CASSLNPGYNEQFF. Using reference TRBV5-1 and TRBJ2-1 for the parts outside the CDR3, the full variable domain is KAGVTQTPRYLIKTRGQQVTLSCSPISGHRSVSWYQQTPGQGLQFLFEYFSETQRNKGNFPGRFSGRQFSNSRSEMNVSTLELGDSALYLCASSLNPGYNEQFFGPGTRLTVL.

This clone has more than one count but fewer than ten. This sequence joins TRBV5-4 and TRBJ1-1, with D perhaps TRBD1 (6 bases). This CDR3 has 13 residues. V was cut by 5 bases and J by 3 bases, with 11 bases left in between. The V gene's germline CDR1 is SGHNT and CDR2 YYREEE (reference sequence). CDR3 in DNA: TGTGCCAGCAGTCAGGACAGCTACACTGAAGCTTTCTTT. This codes for CASSQDSYTEAFF.

This clone was counted only a few times. The chain is built from TRBV13 and TRBJ2-7; TRBD2 matches 7 bases. The CDR3 spans 16 residues. Trimming took 4 bases from V and 4 from J; bases not matched to a gene: 13. Germline V gene data show CDR1 as PRHDT and CDR2 as FYEKMQ (reference sequence). CDR3 region: CASSSSLREALYEQYF. The CDR3 DNA follows: TGTGCCAGCAGCTCCTCCCTACGGGAGGCCCTATACGAGCAGTACTTC.

J is TRBJ2-1 and V is TRBV7-2; the match to TRBD2 covers 7 bases. The CDR3 has 15 residues. Germline CDR1 reads SGHTA; CDR2 reads FQGNSA. V dropped 1 base and J dropped 7; count of bases not matched to a gene: 7. CDR3 amino acids: CASSLVAGANNEQFF. The CDR3 nucleotides read TGTGCCAGCAGCTTAGTGGCGGGAGCAAATAATGAGCAGTTCTTC.

The V and J genes are TRBV7-6 and TRBJ1-5; tentative D call: TRBD1 (6 bases). Germline-derived CDR1 and CDR2 are SGHVS and FNYEAQ. The V gene lost 5 bases and the J gene lost 6 bases, with 17 bases spanning the gap. The length of the CDR3 is 15 residues. The CDR3 is CASSLEAGGGQPQHF. CDR3 DNA: TGTGCCAGCAGCCTGGAGGCGGGGGGCGGTCAGCCCCAGCATTTT.

This clone was recorded only once. The J gene is TRBJ2-7, the V gene TRBV29-1, with D perhaps matching TRBD1 (6 bases). The V and J ends lost 5 bases and 0 bases respectively, with 11 bases between them. There are 13 residues in the CDR3. Germline CDR1 is SQVTM and CDR2 is ANQGSEA. CDR3 protein: CSVRGQSSYEQYF. The CDR3 coding sequence is TGCAGCGTTCGTGGACAGAGCTCCTACGAGCAGTACTTC.

This chain links TRBV5-4 with TRBJ2-7; 11 bases map to TRBD2. Per the germline V gene, CDR1 is SGHNT and CDR2 is YYREEE (reference sequence). V was pared by 4 bases and J by 5 bases, with 5 bases of the junction left unmatched. The CDR3 spans 14 residues. The CDR3 sequence: CASSDSGREDEQYF. In DNA, the CDR3 is TGTGCCAGCAGCGATAGCGGGAGGGAGGACGAGCAGTACTTC.

The V call is TRBV28, the J call TRBJ1-5; D is unclear. This CDR3 spans 16 amino acids. The V and J ends lost 5 bases and 5 bases respectively, with 19 bases between them. Germline V gives CDR1 MDHEN, CDR2 SYDVKM. CDR3 DNA: TGTGCCAGCAGTCTTTCGGACCGGACGGACTATCAGCCCCAGCATTTT. Protein: CASSLSDRTDYQPQHF. Based on the CDR3 plus reference TRBV28 and TRBJ1-5, the full variable domain is DVKVTQSSRYLVKRTGEKVFLECVQDMDHENMFWYRQDPGLGLRLIYFSYDVKMKEKGDIPEGYSVSREKKERFSLILESASTNQTSMYLCASSLSDRTDYQPQHFGDGTRLSIL.

The rearrangement joins TRBV4-3 to TRBJ1-3; tentative D call: TRBD1 (5 bases). Per the germline V gene, CDR1 is LGHNA and CDR2 is YSLEER. The V gene lost 0 bases and the J gene lost 5 bases, with 8 bases spanning the gap. The CDR3 covers 14 residues. The DNA of the CDR3 is TGCGCCAGCAGCCAAGATCGGGGGAGAAACACCATATATTTT. Amino acid sequence: CASSQDRGRNTIYF.

The rearrangement links TRBV15 to TRBJ2-6, with no clear D. V was trimmed by 8 bases and J by 2 bases, leaving 10 bases between them. Germline V lookup: CDR1 LNHNV, CDR2 YYDKDF (reference sequence). The CDR3 runs 14 residues. The CDR3 reads CATHNVAGANVLTF. DNA of the CDR3: TGTGCCACCCACAATGTGGCTGGGGCCAACGTCCTGACTTTC.